This T cell receptor (beta chain) was sequenced during a study of cytomegalovirus exposure and HLA in healthy donors. Study-level findings and limits: The authors listed over 150 TCR beta chains as cytomegalovirus-associated. TCR beta V- and J-gene trimming, according to a later analysis, was linked to a missense DCLRE1C variant.

Notes on this clone: Its specificity is not known.

The PCR was carried out with 60 Vbeta primers and 13 Jbeta primers. Original processing notes: A later analysis tallied 80 million to 100 million unique TCR beta chains, about 12 million of them shared. Clones were read by immunoSEQ multiplex PCR, and TCRdb kept only the in-frame ones, dropping some. V and J calls and clone size are copied from that table; D and trimming were computed from the DNA. The sample lists roughly 130,000 clones, over 70% occurring once. Participants comprised healthy donors of bone marrow. V shed 3 bases and J shed 7 bases, with 9 bases lying between them. In germline, CDR1 is SGHAT, CDR2 FQNNGV. This CDR3 has 12 amino acids.

This chain links TRBV11-2 with TRBJ2-5; D possibly corresponds to TRBD1 (5 bases). The TCR originated in a woman aged 40 to 49 in good health and CMV-seronegative. The sample was PBMCs. The CDR3 reads CASSFQGGTQYF. As DNA, the CDR3 is TGTGCCAGCAGCTTCCAGGGTGGGACCCAGTACTTC.